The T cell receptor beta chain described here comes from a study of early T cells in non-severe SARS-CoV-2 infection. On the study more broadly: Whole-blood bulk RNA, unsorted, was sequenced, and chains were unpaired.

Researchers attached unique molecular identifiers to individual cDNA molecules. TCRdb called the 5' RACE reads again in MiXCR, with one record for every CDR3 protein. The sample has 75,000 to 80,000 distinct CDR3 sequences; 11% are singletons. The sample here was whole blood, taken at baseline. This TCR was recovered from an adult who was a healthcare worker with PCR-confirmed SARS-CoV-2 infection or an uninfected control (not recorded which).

Here the CDR3 reads CASSSNGASTEAFF. The CDR3 DNA sequence: TGTGCCAGTAGCTCCAATGGGGCGAGCACTGAAGCTTTCTTT. The chain joins TRBV19 to TRBJ1-1, with TRBD1 as a possible D gene (5 bases). Germline loops: CDR1 LNHDA, CDR2 SQIVND (reference sequence). This CDR3 spans 14 amino acids. V lost 6 bases and J lost 4, with 15 bases in between.